These T cell receptor beta chains were read from a single sample in a study of blood T cell repertoires in COVID-19. Sequencing was performed with immunoSEQ multiplex PCR; in TCRdb, only in-frame clones are kept and a portion is missing. The top ten hold 0.6% of the sample, which has 400,000 or so clones, 90% seen once. The sequencing input was PBMCs or T cells enriched from blood (not recorded which). The receptors were sampled from a man aged 18 to 29 who had recovered from COVID-19. Each CDR3 is given with its conserved first and last residue.

v_gene	j_gene	CDR3aa
TRBV28	TRBJ2-1	CASSSTSGDYNEQFF
TRBV3-1/TRBV3-2	TRBJ1-3	CASSPQARRGGNTIYF
TRBV13	TRBJ2-1	CASSSDRYNEQFF
TRBV7-9	TRBJ2-7	CASSEARLEGYEQYF
TRBV28	TRBJ2-5	CATSRRGQETQYF
TRBV2	TRBJ1-1	CASTPGVRSTEAFF
TRBV6-5	TRBJ2-3	CASRVGTSGDTQYF
TRBV4-1	TRBJ1-3	CASSQSPNYSGNTIYF
TRBV19	TRBJ1-3	CASRRPTNSGNTIYF
TRBV10-3	TRBJ1-5	CAISESRDSNQPQHF
TRBV3-1/TRBV3-2	TRBJ1-5	CASGPTGTENQPQHF